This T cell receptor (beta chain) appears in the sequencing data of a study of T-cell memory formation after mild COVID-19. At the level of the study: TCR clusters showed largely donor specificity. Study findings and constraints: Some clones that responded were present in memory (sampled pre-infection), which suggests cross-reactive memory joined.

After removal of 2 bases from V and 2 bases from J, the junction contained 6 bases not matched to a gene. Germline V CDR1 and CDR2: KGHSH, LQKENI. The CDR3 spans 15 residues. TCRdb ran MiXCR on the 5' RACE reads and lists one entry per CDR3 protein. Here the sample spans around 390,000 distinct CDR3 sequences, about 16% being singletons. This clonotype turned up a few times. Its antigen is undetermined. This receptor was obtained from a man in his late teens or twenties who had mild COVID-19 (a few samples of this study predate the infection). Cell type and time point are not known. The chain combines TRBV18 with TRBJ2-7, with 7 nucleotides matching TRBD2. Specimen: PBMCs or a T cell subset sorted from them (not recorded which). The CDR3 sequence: CASSPSGGGTYEQYV. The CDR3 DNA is TGTGCCAGCTCACCAAGTGGCGGGGGTACCTACGAGCAGTACGTC.